Each of the 26 T cell receptor beta chains below was sequenced from the same sample in a study of T-cell memory formation after mild COVID-19. TCRdb reanalysed the 5' RACE reads using MiXCR and keeps one entry per CDR3 protein. This table holds 250,000 to 300,000 distinct CDR3 sequences, more than 15% found once. Sequences were obtained from PBMCs or a T cell subset sorted from them (not recorded which). These TCRs come from a man in his late teens or twenties who had mild COVID-19 (a few samples of this study predate the infection). Cell type and time point are not known.

In this sample, this clonotype turned up a few times. This sequence joins TRBV6-5 and TRBJ1-1; maybe TRBD1 (5 bases). V gave up 5 bases and J gave up 0 bases, with 7 bases separating them. Germline CDR1 MNHEY, CDR2 SVGAGI. The CDR3 has 13 amino acids. CDR3 residues: CASSQTVNTEAFF. CDR3 nucleotide sequence: TGTGCCAGCAGTCAGACAGTGAACACTGAAGCTTTCTTT.

This clonotype was observed many times. The J gene is TRBJ1-2, the V gene TRBV28; weak D call: TRBD1 (5 bases). In germline, CDR1 is MDHEN, CDR2 SYDVKM. This CDR3 has 13 amino acids. V lost 2 bases to trimming and J lost 4 bases, with 8 bases between them. Here the CDR3 DNA reads TGTGCCAGCAGTTTAGGGAGGGGCTATGGCTACACCTTC. Protein: CASSLGRGYGYTF.

This clonotype was seen ten or more times. The genes are TRBV4-2 and TRBJ2-2, with D unresolved. V was pared by 0 bases and J by 6 bases, with 8 bases between. CDR1 is LGHNA and CDR2 is YNFKEQ in the germline V gene. This CDR3 spans 14 amino acids. The CDR3 coding sequence is TGTGCCAGCAGCCAAGACAGGATTGCCGGGGAGCTGTTTTTT. It specifies CASSQDRIAGELFF.

There are a few counts of this clonotype. The genes are TRBV7-2 and TRBJ2-1; D possibly corresponds to TRBD2 (6 bases). Germline assignment: CDR1 SGHTA and CDR2 FQGNSA. The CDR3 has 14 amino acids. V lost 6 bases and J lost 10, with 19 bases in between. The CDR3 spells CASSPTRRSEEQFF. The CDR3 coding sequence is TGTGCCAGCAGTCCGACTAGGAGGTCAGAAGAGCAGTTCTTC.

There are a few counts of this clonotype. The J gene is TRBJ2-5, the V gene TRBV7-2; tentative D call: TRBD1 (5 bases). Germline CDR1 reads SGHTA; CDR2 reads FQGNSA. Trimming took off 4 bases at V and 1 base at J, with 16 bases between the two ends. The CDR3 sequence is 16 residues long. The CDR3 sequence: CASSSPFDSPQETQYF. CDR3 bases: TGTGCCAGCAGCTCCCCCTTCGACAGTCCCCAAGAGACCCAGTACTTC.

This clonotype was picked up a small number of times. The chain uses TRBV12-3 or TRBV12-4 and TRBJ2-1; D uncertain. CDR3 length equals 15 residues. V was cut by 6 bases and J by 0 bases, with 12 bases left in between. The CDR3 nucleotides are TGTGCCAGCAGCGACGGGTGGAGCTCCTACAATGAGCAGTTCTTC. Its protein is CASSDGWSSYNEQFF.

This clonotype has more than one count but fewer than ten. J is TRBJ1-1 and V is TRBV7-2; TRBD1 agrees at 7 bases. CDR3 size: 12 residues. Looked up from germline, CDR1 is SGHTA and CDR2 is FQGNSA. V lost 5 bases to trimming and J lost 10 bases; unmatched junction nucleotides: 7. The CDR3 sequence: CASSPRQGRAFF. Written as DNA, the CDR3 is TGTGCCAGCAGCCCGCGACAGGGAAGAGCTTTCTTT.

This clonotype was detected many times. This sequence joins TRBV4-2 and TRBJ2-3; 7 bases fit TRBD2. The V and J ends lost 3 bases and 5 bases, in that order; junction bases with no gene match: 14. The CDR3 has 17 residues. The germline CDR1 and CDR2 sequences are LGHNA and YNFKEQ. The CDR3 sequence: CASSHPLGRGNIDTQYF. For the CDR3, the DNA is TGTGCCAGCAGCCACCCCCTCGGGCGGGGGAACATAGATACGCAGTATTTT.

The rearrangement uses TRBV20-1 and TRBJ2-1; 8 bases are shared with TRBD1. Germline V CDR1 and CDR2: DFQATT, SNEGSKA (reference sequence). This CDR3 is 13 amino acids long. Trimming at V came to 6 bases and at J to 4 bases, leaving 5 bases not matched to a gene. The CDR3 region has the DNA TGCAGTGCCAGGGACAGGACTTACAATGAGCAGTTCTTC. It encodes CSARDRTYNEQFF.

A remark on this clonotype: At one of its ends the junction is not consistent with the germline gene, which may arise from a read error. This chain uses TRBV28 with TRBJ1-6; D uncertain. The CDR3 extends over 16 amino acids. Germline assignment: CDR1 MDHEN and CDR2 SYDVKM. This chain's CDR3 is CASGSGGYSDNSPLHF. As DNA, the CDR3 is TGTGCCAGCGGCTCGGGCGGGTACTCCGATAATTCACCCCTCCACTTT.

This clonotype was counted a single time. This chain links TRBV11-1 with TRBJ2-7, with D tentatively TRBD2 (5 bases). The CDR3 length is 14 residues. The germline gives CDR1 SGHAT, CDR2 FQDESV (reference sequence). V lost 4 bases, J lost 3 bases, and 13 bases lay in between. CDR3 protein: CASSSPRTHYEQYF. The CDR3 DNA reads as TGTGCCAGCAGCTCCCCTCGGACTCACTACGAGCAGTACTTC. Full variable domain (rest looked up from reference TRBV11-1 and TRBJ2-7): EAEVAQSPRYKITEKSQAVAFWCDPISGHATLYWYRQILGQGPELLVQFQDESVVDDSQLPKDRFSAERLKGVDSTLKIQPAELGDSAMYLCASSSPRTHYEQYFGPGTRLTVT.

This clonotype was counted a few times. The chain recombines TRBV7-2 with TRBJ2-7; 7 bases are a match to TRBD1. V dropped 1 base and J dropped 3; count of bases not matched to a gene: 0. This CDR3 has 13 residues. Germline CDR1 is SGHTA and CDR2 is FQGNSA. The CDR3 here is CASSLGDSYEQYV. CDR3 DNA sequence: TGTGCCAGCAGCTTAGGGGACAGCTACGAGCAGTACGTC.

The rearrangement uses TRBV28 and TRBJ2-5, with no clear D. V dropped 6 bases and J dropped 2 bases, with 13 bases sitting between them. Germline-derived CDR1 and CDR2 are MDHEN and SYDVKM. The CDR3 has 14 residues. The chain's CDR3 is CASSSPAEQETQYF. In DNA form, the CDR3 reads TGTGCCAGCAGCTCTCCAGCTGAGCAAGAGACCCAGTACTTC.

The chain recombines TRBV20-1 with TRBJ1-1; 7 bases are shared with TRBD1. The trim removed 0 bases at V and 5 bases at J, leaving 18 bases unmatched. This CDR3 has 18 residues. The germline V gene has CDR1 DFQATT and CDR2 SNEGSKA (reference sequence). In DNA form, the CDR3 reads TGCAGTGCTAGAGAGTGGACCATCTTGCTGTTACAGGGGACTGAAGCTTTCTTT. This gives the protein CSAREWTILLLQGTEAFF.

The V call is TRBV4-3, the J call TRBJ2-1; D is unclear. The length of the CDR3 is 16 residues. Deletions cut 0 bases from V and 0 bases from J, with 9 bases between. In germline, CDR1 is LGHNA, CDR2 YSLEER. CDR3 region: CASSQDQASSYNEQFF. The CDR3 DNA reads TGCGCCAGCAGCCAAGATCAGGCTTCCTCCTACAATGAGCAGTTCTTC.

This clonotype was recorded at least ten times. The CDR3 spells CASSRPPGSSYNEQFF. CDR3 nucleotides: TGTGCCAGCAGCCGCCCGCCGGGGAGCTCCTACAATGAGCAGTTCTTC. The chain employs TRBV2 and TRBJ2-1, with a tentative D call TRBD2 (5 bases). Germline CDR1 SNHLY, CDR2 FYNNEI. Between the trimmed V and J ends, which lost 6 bases and 0 bases, there was a span of 15 bases. CDR3 length: 16 residues.

This clonotype turned up a few times. This rearrangement joins TRBV6-4 to TRBJ2-2; tentative D call: TRBD1 (6 bases). Per germline, CDR1 MRHNA and CDR2 SNTAGT. The CDR3 extends over 16 amino acids. V was shortened by 0 bases and J by 7 bases, with 15 bases between the two germline ends. The CDR3 is CASSDSGGWSGGELFF. DNA of the CDR3: TGTGCCAGCAGTGACTCTGGGGGCTGGTCTGGCGGGGAGCTGTTTTTT.

The sample holds a few counts of this clonotype. The chain joins TRBV4-1 to TRBJ1-1; 8 bases align to TRBD1. CDR1 is MGHRA, CDR2 YSYEKL, per germline. V lost 0 bases to trimming and J lost 0 bases; unmatched junction nucleotides: 3. The CDR3 length is 16 residues. CDR3 protein: CASSQDRTGLNTEAFF. The CDR3, as DNA: TGCGCCAGCAGCCAAGATCGGACAGGGTTGAACACTGAAGCTTTCTTT.

This clonotype was found a few times. The chain recombines TRBV12-3 or TRBV12-4 with TRBJ1-2, with D possibly matching TRBD1 (5 bases). The CDR3 contains 15 residues. Trimming took 4 bases from V and 0 from J, leaving 12 bases between them. CDR3 amino acids: CASSSGTAANYGYTF. The DNA of the CDR3 is TGTGCCAGCAGTTCAGGGACGGCTGCTAACTATGGCTACACCTTC.

The table lists this clonotype with a few counts. The V and J genes are TRBV7-8 and TRBJ2-5; 10 bases align to TRBD2. This CDR3 comprises 18 residues. J lost 7 bases, V lost 1 base, and 15 bases had no gene match. CDR1 SGHVS and CDR2 FQNEAQ come from the germline V gene. CDR3 loop: CASSLGSSGGTVTGTQYF. The CDR3 DNA is TGTGCCAGCAGCTTAGGTTCTAGCGGGGGCACCGTGACGGGGACCCAGTACTTC.

The chain recombines TRBV7-2 with TRBJ1-6; perhaps TRBD1 as D (6 bases). The CDR3 extends over 13 amino acids. V was shortened by 5 bases and J by 15 bases, with 17 bases between the two germline ends. Germline assignment: CDR1 SGHTA and CDR2 FQGNSA. CDR3 sequence reads: CASSPRTDRDLHF. In nucleotides, the CDR3 is TGTGCCAGCAGCCCCAGGACAGACCGGGACCTCCACTTT.

V gene TRBV29-1 combines with J gene TRBJ1-2, with D possibly being TRBD1 (5 bases). With 3 bases removed from V and 8 bases from J, the gap between germline ends came to 10 bases. Germline values: CDR1 SQVTM, CDR2 ANQGSEA. The CDR3 is 11 residues long. CDR3 region: CSVELGTGYTF. DNA for the CDR3: TGCAGCGTTGAGTTGGGGACCGGCTACACCTTC.

This chain uses TRBV5-1 with TRBJ2-2, with TRBD1 matching over 8 bases. This CDR3 has 19 residues. The V gene's germline CDR1 is SGHRS and CDR2 YFSETQ. With 7 bases clipped from V and 3 bases from J, the junction kept 20 bases outside the gene matches. The CDR3 here is CASAPLRQGRNGDTGELFF. CDR3 coding DNA: TGCGCCAGCGCCCCACTTAGACAGGGGCGAAACGGGGACACCGGGGAGCTGTTTTTT.

The chain couples TRBV4-1 to TRBJ1-4; 9 bases line up with TRBD1. V trimming: 1 base; J trimming: 8 bases; junction bases outside the gene matches: 14. Germline lookup yields CDR1 MGHRA and CDR2 YSYEKL. This CDR3 region has 18 residues. The CDR3 bases are TGCGCCAGCAGCCAAGTCCCTTATAAACAGGGGGCAGGGGAAAAACTGTTTTTT. Protein sequence: CASSQVPYKQGAGEKLFF.

This clonotype appeared a single time. The V gene is TRBV29-1, the J gene TRBJ2-7; 7 positions match TRBD1. Germline V CDR1 and CDR2: SQVTM, ANQGSEA. The CDR3 is 15 residues long. Trimming at V came to 7 bases and at J to 0 bases, leaving 12 bases not matched to a gene. The CDR3 region is CSDAEVQGSSYEQYF. CDR3 in DNA: TGCAGCGACGCTGAGGTACAGGGGAGCTCCTACGAGCAGTACTTC.

The gene calls are TRBV6-2 or TRBV6-3 and TRBJ2-7; maybe TRBD2 (6 bases). Germline V gene data show CDR1 as MNHEY and CDR2 as SVGEGT. The CDR3 totals 14 residues. V was cut by 6 bases and J by 5 bases, with 17 bases left in between. The CDR3 coding sequence is TGTGCCAGCAGCCGAGGGCCCCGCGGGGACGAGCAGTACGTC. Translation gives CASSRGPRGDEQYV.